This TCR beta chain was found in a study of T cell responses to AZD1222 COVID-19 vaccine. Study-wide context: Second-dose intervals near 4 or 12 weeks were combined.

The study's findings and limits: Spike was spanned by vaccine-associated CD4 TCRs, which were dominant at 160-218 and 743-854. The sample set comprised mostly white British donors with more females, and clonal diversity was possibly underestimated. Repertoire samples came only from after the peak T cell response.

Some clones are missing from TCRdb's copy, which holds only in-frame ones; the method was immunoSEQ multiplex PCR. The sample has around 120,000 clones; about 91% are singletons. As for this clone: What it binds is unknown.

This receptor was identified in an adult in good health. The starting material was peripheral blood, obtained on day 0 of AZD1222 vaccination.

The CDR3 DNA is TGTGCCAGCGGGACCGTCTATGGCTACACCTTC. Protein product: CASGTVYGYTF. The chain uses TRBV5-5 and TRBJ1-2, with D possibly TRBD1 on 5 matching bases. V was shortened by 7 bases and J by 4 bases, with 8 bases between the two germline ends. The germline V gene encodes CDR1 SGHKS and CDR2 YYEKEE (reference sequence). The CDR3 spans 11 residues.